Listed below are T cell receptor beta chains from one sample, sequenced in a study of cytomegalovirus exposure and HLA in healthy donors. Here immunoSEQ multiplex PCR was the method, and the copy in TCRdb shows in-frame clones only, minus some. The table shows over 100,000 clones, with roughly three fifths occurring only once. Specimen: PBMCs. Every receptor here comes from a man between 35 and 55 years old in good health and CMV-seropositive. The CDR3 runs from the conserved cysteine through the conserved F or W. A D gene is named only where the DNA matches it firmly. Clone size is not always given. Where it is, it says once, few, many or a class for expanded clones.

D	size	V	J	DNA	CDR3
-	-	TRBV9	TRBJ2-1	TGTGCCAGCAGCGTAGCTGACAGGTACAATGAGCAGTTCTTC	CASSVADRYNEQFF
-	-	TRBV6-4	TRBJ2-7	TGTGCCAGCAGCCCATTCTACGAGCAGTACTTC	CASSPFYEQYF
-	-	TRBV15	TRBJ1-4	TGTGCCACCAGCAGAGTGGAGGGAGAAAAACTGTTTTTT	CATSRVEGEKLFF
TRBD1	-	TRBV11-2	TRBJ1-4	TGTGCCAGCAGCTCAAACTCCGGGACAGGGCTTACTAATGAAAAACTGTTTTTT	CASSSNSGTGLTNEKLFF
-	-	TRBV5-6	TRBJ2-3	TGTGCCAGCAGCTTGGTAGGGGCGGGGAGGACAGATACGCAGTATTTT	CASSLVGAGRTDTQYF
-	-	TRBV9	TRBJ2-7	TGTGCCAGCAGCGTTAGGGACACCGGTCGCCCCGAGCAGTACTTC	CASSVRDTGRPEQYF
-	few	TRBV6-1	TRBJ2-7	TGTGCCAGCAGCAATTCCCAAGCACCCGACGAGCAGTACTTC	CASSNSQAPDEQYF
TRBD2	-	TRBV4-1	TRBJ2-7	TGCGCCAGCAGCCAAGAGAAGGGACTAGCGGGGTACCCCTACGAGCAGTACTTC	CASSQEKGLAGYPYEQYF
-	-	TRBV4-3	TRBJ2-7	TGCGCCAGCAGCCAAGTTTTTACAGGGCCATACGAGCAGTACTTC	CASSQVFTGPYEQYF
TRBD1	-	TRBV6-6	TRBJ2-2	TGTGCCAGCAGGGGAACTGGGACAGGGAACACCGGGGAGCTGTTTTTT	CASRGTGTGNTGELFF
-	-	TRBV7-2	TRBJ2-3	TGTGCCAGCAGCTTAAACCCGAGAGATACGCAGTATTTT	CASSLNPRDTQYF
TRBD1	-	TRBV10-3	TRBJ1-4	TGTGCCATCTCCGGGGCCCCCGGACAGGGCCTTGCAACTAATGAAAAACTGTTTTTT	CAISGAPGQGLATNEKLFF
TRBD2	few	TRBV4-3	TRBJ2-7	TGCGCCAGCAGCCAAGATCACGGGGGGGCCTACGAGCAGTACTTC	CASSQDHGGAYEQYF
TRBD2	once	TRBV28	TRBJ2-7	TGTGCCAGCAGTTCCCCCGGGCAGGCGGGAGTCTACGAGCAGTACTTC	CASSSPGQAGVYEQYF
-	few	TRBV29-1	TRBJ1-2	TGCAGCGTTGGCAAAGCGGACCCCCCCCATGGCTACACCTTC	CSVGKADPPHGYTF
TRBD2	once	TRBV5-1	TRBJ2-2	TGCGCCAGCAGCTTGGGAAGACTAGCAGGGACCGGGGAGCTGTTTTTT	CASSLGRLAGTGELFF
TRBD2	-	TRBV30	TRBJ2-7	TGTGCCTGGAGTGCCCTAGCGGGAGGGCCCTACGAGCAGTACTTC	CAWSALAGGPYEQYF
-	once	TRBV21-1	TRBJ1-2	TGTGCCAGCAGCAAAGAATCAGGGGCCCTTTCTAACTATGGCTACACCTTC	CASSKESGALSNYGYTF
TRBD2	-	TRBV29-1	TRBJ2-5	TGCAGCGTTGATCAGCGGGAAAAAAAGACCCAGTACTTC	CSVDQREKKTQYF
-	few	TRBV30	TRBJ1-1	TGTGCCTGGAGCTGGGGCAGCCTCCCTGAAGCTTTCTTT	CAWSWGSLPEAFF
TRBD2	-	TRBV10-1	TRBJ2-5	TGCGCCAGCAGTGAGTCCCGGCGGGGGGCCCAAGAGACCCAGTACTTC	CASSESRRGAQETQYF
-	-	TRBV6-5	TRBJ2-1	TGTGCCAGCAGCCCATACAGGGCGGCGAATGAGCAGTTCTTC	CASSPYRAANEQFF
TRBD1	-	TRBV9	TRBJ1-2	TGTGCCAGCGCGGGACAGCAGTATGGCTACACCTTC	CASAGQQYGYTF
TRBD2	-	TRBV6-5	TRBJ2-3	TGTGCCAGCAGCGTAGCGGGGGGGCACGCCGATACGCAGTATTTT	CASSVAGGHADTQYF
TRBD1	-	TRBV10-1	TRBJ2-5	TGCGCCAGCAGTTTACAGGGGGGAGAGACCCAGTACTTC	CASSLQGGETQYF
TRBD1	-	TRBV5-1	TRBJ1-6	TGCGCCAGCAGCCTCCGGGACAGGGGTTCACCCCTCCACTTT	CASSLRDRGSPLHF
-	-	TRBV5-1	TRBJ2-2	TGCGCCAGCAGCTTGGCCGGGGAGACCGGGGAGCTGTTTTTT	CASSLAGETGELFF
-	-	TRBV1	TRBJ2-7	TGCACCAGCAGCCAAAGACTAGATACGAACGAGCAGTACTTC	CTSSQRLDTNEQYF
-	few	TRBV5-6	TRBJ2-1	TGTGCCAGCAGCCTCCAGGGTTTGGGCAATGAGCAGTTCTTC	CASSLQGLGNEQFF
-	-	TRBV19	TRBJ1-1	TGTGCCAGTAGTGCCCCCGGGTCCCCGGCGACTGAAGCTTTCTTT	CASSAPGSPATEAFF
-	-	TRBV5-1	TRBJ1-1	TGCGCCAGCAGCTTCGGGGGTACTGAAGCTTTCTTT	CASSFGGTEAFF
-	-	TRBV19	TRBJ1-2	TGTGCCAGTAGTTCCCTCGCAGCTAACTATGGCTACACCTTC	CASSSLAANYGYTF
TRBD1	-	TRBV10-2	TRBJ2-7	TGCGCCAGCAGTGAGTTGCCGGGACAGGGGTCCTACGAGCAGTACTTC	CASSELPGQGSYEQYF
TRBD1	few	TRBV18	TRBJ2-7	TGTGCCAGCTCACCATGGGACAGGTCGTACGAGCAGTACTTC	CASSPWDRSYEQYF
TRBD1	few	TRBV27	TRBJ1-3	TGTGCCAGCAGTTTATCGGGGACAGGGGCCCTCTCTGGAAACACCATATATTTT	CASSLSGTGALSGNTIYF
TRBD2	few	TRBV2	TRBJ2-3	TGTGCCAGCTACGGGGGGTTCACAGATACGCAGTATTTT	CASYGGFTDTQYF
-	-	TRBV15	TRBJ2-7	TGTGCCACCAGCAGAGATTATTCGGGAAACTCCTACGAGCAGTACTTC	CATSRDYSGNSYEQYF
TRBD2	few	TRBV5-4	TRBJ2-3	TGTGCCAGCAGTTTCCCGAGCGGGGAAATGACAGATACGCAGTATTTT	CASSFPSGEMTDTQYF
TRBD2	few	TRBV6-5	TRBJ2-3	TGTGCCAGCAGTTGGCGGACTAGCGGGTTCACAGATACGCAGTATTTT	CASSWRTSGFTDTQYF
-	-	TRBV2	TRBJ1-6	TGTGCCAGCAGTGACCCGGGGGGCCGTAATTCACCCCTCCACTTT	CASSDPGGRNSPLHF
TRBD1	-	TRBV7-9	TRBJ1-1	TGTGCCAGCAGCTTAGTAGGGGGCATCACTGAAGCTTTCTTT	CASSLVGGITEAFF
-	-	TRBV7-2	TRBJ2-2	TGTGCCAGCAGCTTAGTTCAGGGCCCAATTTCCGGCGGGGAGCTGTTTTTT	CASSLVQGPISGGELFF
-	-	TRBV18	TRBJ1-2	TGTGCCAGCTCACCACAGCGGACAGCTAACTATGGCTACACCTTC	CASSPQRTANYGYTF
-	-	TRBV7-8	TRBJ2-1	TGTGCCAGCAGCTTGCAGGGGGGAAGTAGTGAGCAGTTCTTC	CASSLQGGSSEQFF
-	-	TRBV21-1	TRBJ2-1	TGTGCCAGCAGGAATCAGGTGTCTGGCCATGAGCAGTTCTTC	CASRNQVSGHEQFF
-	-	TRBV11-3	TRBJ2-7	TGTGCCAGCAGCTTTTCTCACACCTACGAGCAGTACTTC	CASSFSHTYEQYF
TRBD2	few	TRBV19	TRBJ2-3	TGTGCCAGTGGGCGGGCTAGCGGGAGCGCAGATACGCAGTATTTT	CASGRASGSADTQYF
TRBD2	-	TRBV6-6	TRBJ2-2	TGTGCCAGCAAGCCACACTTAGCGGGAGGGGCCGGGGAGCTGTTTTTT	CASKPHLAGGAGELFF
TRBD1	few	TRBV27	TRBJ2-7	TGTGCCAGCAGTTCGACAGGGAGCTCCTACGAGCAGTACTTC	CASSSTGSSYEQYF
-	-	TRBV19	TRBJ2-7	TGTGCCAGTAGGGACATAAAAGGGACATACAGGAGCTCCTACGAGCAGTACTTC	CASRDIKGTYRSSYEQYF
TRBD2	-	TRBV7-8	TRBJ2-1	TGTGCCAGCAGCTCCTACCGACTAGCGGGAGGGTACAATGAGCAGTTCTTC	CASSSYRLAGGYNEQFF
-	few	TRBV7-6	TRBJ2-1	TGTGCCAGCAGCTTAGCGTGGGGCCGAGCAGAGCAGTTCTTC	CASSLAWGRAEQFF
-	few	TRBV29-1	TRBJ2-7	TGCAGCGTCGGTCGCGGGACAGACAACTACGAGCAGTACTTC	CSVGRGTDNYEQYF